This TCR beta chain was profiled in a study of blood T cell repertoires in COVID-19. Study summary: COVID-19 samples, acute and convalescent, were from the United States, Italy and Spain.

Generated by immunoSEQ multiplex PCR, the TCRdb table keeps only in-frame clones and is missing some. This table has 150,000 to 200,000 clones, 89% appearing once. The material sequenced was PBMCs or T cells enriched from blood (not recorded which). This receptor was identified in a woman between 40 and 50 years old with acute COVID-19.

The CDR3 bases are TGTGCCAGCAGGTCCGGGGATCGCGGGGAGCTGTTTTTT. Translated, it gives CASRSGDRGELFF. The rearrangement uses TRBV2 and TRBJ2-2; D possibly corresponds to TRBD2 (5 bases). Trimming took off 6 bases at V and 7 bases at J, with 12 bases between the two ends. CDR1 and CDR2 (germline): SNHLY, FYNNEI. The CDR3 extends over 13 amino acids.